Below, one T cell receptor (beta chain) is given with its context. As processed by the authors: Researchers report that nucleated cell counts were estimated from reference gene primer amplification. The data were produced by immunoSEQ multiplex PCR, yet TCRdb's version contains in-frame clones alone and is incomplete. V and J calls and clone size are copied from that table; D and trimming were computed from the DNA. Of some 300,000 clones in the sample, about 88% were seen once. This specimen comes from a study of blood T cell repertoires in COVID-19. Study context: The samples span acute and convalescent COVID-19 from the United States, Italy and Spain.

The J segment lost 4 bases and the V segment lost 7 bases, leaving 8 bases of the junction unmatched. Germline V CDR1 and CDR2: SNHLY, FYNNEI. This CDR3 has 16 residues. The chain employs TRBV2 and TRBJ2-2; 11 bases fit TRBD1. This TCR came from a woman in her sixties or seventies with COVID-19, enrolled during active disease. The sample was peripheral blood. The DNA of the CDR3 is TGTGCCAGCATTAGGACAGGGGGCGAGAGCACCGGGGAGCTGTTTTTT. This translates into CASIRTGGESTGELFF.